One sample yielded the 24 T cell receptor beta chains listed below, sequenced in a study of shared clonotypes between healthy human individuals. The data were produced by immunoSEQ multiplex PCR, yet TCRdb's version contains in-frame clones alone and is incomplete. The sample carries about 470,000 clones, 79% recorded once. Sequencing was carried out using PBMCs. The receptor set was obtained from a woman between 40 and 55 years old in good health. Some clones in this sample may be carry-over from other donors' samples.

The gene calls are TRBV7-9 and TRBJ2-1; 11 bases line up with TRBD2. There are 16 residues in the CDR3. In germline, CDR1 is SEHNR, CDR2 FQNEAQ (reference sequence). The trim removed 3 bases at V and 8 bases at J, leaving 9 bases unmatched. CDR3 DNA: TGTGCCAGCAGCTTTGTGACTAGCGGGATCGGAGATGAGCAGTTCTTC. Amino acids: CASSFVTSGIGDEQFF.

This chain connects TRBV7-9 to TRBJ2-1; TRBD2 agrees at 11 bases. CDR1 and CDR2 (germline): SEHNR, FQNEAQ (reference sequence). The CDR3 has 15 amino acids. Trimming removed 5 bases from V and 8 bases from J; junction bases left unmatched: 8. The CDR3: CASSQLAGVQYEQFF. The CDR3 region has the DNA TGTGCCAGCAGCCAACTAGCGGGAGTCCAATATGAGCAGTTCTTC.

V and J are TRBV13 and TRBJ1-5; D uncertain. The V end was cut by 0 bases, the J end by 6 bases, with 9 bases between. CDR1 is PRHDT and CDR2 is FYEKMQ in the germline V gene (reference sequence). The CDR3 extends over 14 amino acids. CDR3 in DNA: TGTGCCAGCAGCTTAGGCTGGTCCCCTCAGCCCCAGCATTTT. Protein product: CASSLGWSPQPQHF.

The V and J genes are TRBV28 and TRBJ2-4, with 11 bases aligning to TRBD1. CDR1 and CDR2 from the germline V gene are MDHEN and SYDVKM. The V segment lost 4 bases and the J segment 8 bases; nucleotides outside the gene matches: 4. The CDR3 consists of 14 residues. The CDR3 region has the DNA TGTGCCAGCAGTTGGACAGGGGGCTTTGACATTCAGTACTTC. Translating gives CASSWTGGFDIQYF.

The V and J genes are TRBV7-2 and TRBJ2-2; weak D call: TRBD2 (5 bases). V was pared by 1 base and J by 6 bases, with 9 bases between. Germline V gene sequence: CDR1 SGHTA, CDR2 FQGNSA. There are 14 residues in the CDR3. The CDR3 loop is CASSLVGVAGELFF. For the CDR3, the DNA is TGTGCCAGCAGCTTAGTCGGGGTCGCCGGGGAGCTGTTTTTT.

The chain's CDR3 is CASSPRLAGSSYNEQFF. CDR3 nucleotide sequence: TGTGCCAGCAGCCCTAGACTAGCGGGTAGCTCCTACAATGAGCAGTTCTTC. The V and J genes are TRBV7-8 and TRBJ2-1; TRBD2 matches 10 bases. The germline gives CDR1 SGHVS, CDR2 FQNEAQ. This CDR3 comprises 17 residues. The J segment lost 0 bases and the V segment lost 5 bases, leaving 7 bases of the junction unmatched.

This clone was observed a few times. The genes are TRBV7-7 and TRBJ2-5; TRBD1 agrees at 7 bases. This CDR3 is built from 15 residues. Trimming removed 5 bases from V and 1 base from J; junction bases left unmatched: 7. Germline CDR1 and CDR2: SSHAT and FNYEAQ (reference sequence). CDR3 loop: CASSRTGVRQETQYF. The CDR3 DNA sequence: TGTGCCAGCAGCCGGACAGGAGTCCGCCAAGAGACCCAGTACTTC. The full variable domain, with the rest looked up from reference TRBV7-7 and TRBJ2-5, is GAGVSQSPRYKVTKRGQDVTLRCDPISSHATLYWYQQALGQGPEFLTYFNYEAQPDKSGLPSDRFSAERPEGSISTLTIQRTEQRDSAMYRCASSRTGVRQETQYFGPGTRLLVL.

This rearrangement joins TRBV5-1 to TRBJ2-3; tentatively, D is TRBD2 (6 bases). There are 15 residues in the CDR3. The germline gives CDR1 SGHRS, CDR2 YFSETQ. The ends were cut back, 0 bases at V and 0 bases at J, with 8 bases in the middle. CDR3 sequence: CASSLDSGSTDTQYF. In nucleotides, the CDR3 is TGCGCCAGCAGCTTGGATAGCGGAAGCACAGATACGCAGTATTTT.

V gene TRBV14 combines with J gene TRBJ2-7; D possibly corresponds to TRBD2 (6 bases). Trimming removed 4 bases from V and 4 bases from J, with 17 bases in between. This CDR3 spans 15 amino acids. Germline CDR1 and CDR2: SGHDN and FVKESK. Here the CDR3 reads CASSPRGLARYEQYF. The CDR3 DNA reads TGTGCCAGCAGCCCCCGGGGCCTAGCGAGATACGAGCAGTACTTC.

The genes are TRBV6-5 and TRBJ2-1; possibly TRBD1 for D (6 bases). Germline V gene data show CDR1 as MNHEY and CDR2 as SVGAGI. This CDR3 region has 14 residues. Trimming pared 0 bases from V and 5 bases from J, leaving 8 bases between. The CDR3 sequence is CASSYSGADNEQFF. The CDR3 coding sequence is TGTGCCAGCAGTTACTCGGGGGCGGACAATGAGCAGTTCTTC.

This chain connects TRBV28 to TRBJ2-1; TRBD2 agrees at 8 bases. The CDR3 is 15 amino acids. Trimming took 3 bases from V and 8 from J; bases not matched to a gene: 9. Germline V gene data show CDR1 as MDHEN and CDR2 as SYDVKM. CDR3 in DNA: TGTGCCAGCAGTTTTCTAAGCGGGAGTGGGGATGAGCAGTTCTTC. It codes for CASSFLSGSGDEQFF.

The rearrangement links TRBV18 to TRBJ2-7; tentatively, D is TRBD1 (6 bases). The CDR3 runs 15 residues. The V end was cut by 3 bases, the J end by 2 bases, with 14 bases between. CDR1 and CDR2 from the germline V gene are KGHSH and LQKENI. The CDR3 spells CASSPVQGKTYEQYF. The CDR3 nucleotides are TGTGCCAGCTCACCGGTACAGGGTAAAACCTACGAGCAGTACTTC.

This clone was counted ten times or more. V gene TRBV6-1 combines with J gene TRBJ2-7; D call uncertain. CDR1 and CDR2 from the germline V gene are MNHNS and SASEGT. V was pared by 6 bases and J by 2 bases, with 14 bases between. This CDR3 is 14 amino acids long. As DNA, the CDR3 is TGTGCCAGCAGGGGCTGGGTCGATCCCTACGAGCAGTACTTC. Encoded protein: CASRGWVDPYEQYF.

The chain employs TRBV19 and TRBJ2-4; 9 bases match TRBD1. Germline-derived CDR1 and CDR2 are LNHDA and SQIVND (reference sequence). V dropped 5 bases and J dropped 2; count of bases not matched to a gene: 7. This CDR3 region has 16 residues. CDR3 amino acids: CASSSGTGTTKNIQYF. CDR3 sequence (DNA): TGTGCCAGTAGTTCCGGGACAGGGACTACCAAAAACATTCAGTACTTC.

V usage is TRBV7-2 and J usage is TRBJ2-7, with TRBD2 matching over 10 bases. Germline CDR1 SGHTA, CDR2 FQGNSA. Trimming took 5 bases from V and 2 from J; bases not matched to a gene: 6. This CDR3 region has 15 residues. CDR3 sequence (DNA): TGTGCCAGCAGCCAGAGACTAGCGGGTGCCTACGAGCAGTACTTC. This gives the protein CASSQRLAGAYEQYF.

This clone was observed a handful of times. V usage is TRBV4-3 and J usage is TRBJ2-1; 7 nucleotides align to TRBD2. Germline assignment: CDR1 LGHNA and CDR2 YSLEER. This CDR3 has 13 residues. With V trimmed by 5 bases and J by 10 bases, 8 bases remained unmatched. CDR3 protein: CASSLAGAGEQFF. The CDR3 bases are TGCGCCAGCAGCTTGGCGGGAGCGGGAGAGCAGTTCTTC.

This CDR3 is CASSFSERYEQYF. The CDR3 region has the DNA TGTGCCAGCAGCTTTTCTGAGAGATACGAGCAGTACTTC. The genes are TRBV7-8 and TRBJ2-7; D is uncertain. Germline V gene lookup returns CDR1 SGHVS and CDR2 FQNEAQ. V was pared by 3 bases and J by 4 bases, with 10 bases between. The CDR3 contains 13 residues.

CDR3 sequence: CASSLAGQGTGTEAFF. Here the CDR3 DNA reads TGCGCCAGCAGCTTGGCTGGACAGGGGACGGGAACTGAAGCTTTCTTT. J is TRBJ1-1 and V is TRBV5-1; 9 nucleotides match TRBD1. The CDR3 extends over 16 amino acids. V trimming: 0 bases; J trimming: 5 bases; junction bases outside the gene matches: 8. Germline assignment: CDR1 SGHRS and CDR2 YFSETQ.

The chain employs TRBV27 and TRBJ2-2, with a weak D call TRBD2 (5 bases). Trimming removed 1 base at V and 7 bases at J, with 13 bases between. The CDR3 is 15 amino acids. Per the germline V gene, CDR1 is MNHEY and CDR2 is SMNVEV (reference sequence). CDR3 loop: CASSLFEGADGELFF. DNA for the CDR3: TGTGCCAGCAGTTTATTTGAGGGAGCAGACGGGGAGCTGTTTTTT.

This chain connects TRBV6-1 to TRBJ2-6; no definite D call. The length of the CDR3 is 15 residues. In germline, CDR1 is MNHNS, CDR2 SASEGT. Trimming cost V 1 base and J 1 base, with 5 bases left between them. The CDR3 nucleotides read TGTGCCAGCAGTGAAGGTCAGTCTGGGGCCAACGTCCTGACTTTC. This translates into CASSEGQSGANVLTF.

This chain joins TRBV4-1 and TRBJ2-3; D possibly corresponds to TRBD2 (6 bases). Trimming took 5 bases from V and 3 from J, leaving 9 bases between them. This CDR3 is built from 13 residues. Germline values: CDR1 MGHRA, CDR2 YSYEKL. The CDR3 DNA reads TGCGCCAGCAGCTGGGGGGAGACAGATACGCAGTATTTT. Protein: CASSWGETDTQYF.

The rearrangement uses TRBV7-2 and TRBJ2-7; 8 nucleotides align to TRBD1. After removal of 5 bases from V and 3 bases from J, the junction contained 3 bases not matched to a gene. In germline, CDR1 is SGHTA, CDR2 FQGNSA. The CDR3 spans 13 residues. In DNA, the CDR3 is TGTGCCAGCAGCCGGGACAGGAGCTACGAGCAGTACTTC. Translated, it gives CASSRDRSYEQYF.

The chain joins TRBV5-5 to TRBJ2-6; D is possibly TRBD2 (6 bases). The CDR3 totals 16 residues. Trimming removed 0 bases from V and 2 bases from J, with 9 bases in between. Germline V gene data show CDR1 as SGHKS and CDR2 as YYEKEE (reference sequence). CDR3 in amino acids: CASSLAGGTGANVLTF. In DNA, the CDR3 is TGTGCCAGCAGCTTGGCCGGCGGGACTGGGGCCAACGTCCTGACTTTC.

This clone appeared a few times. V gene TRBV7-8 combines with J gene TRBJ2-7; weak D call: TRBD1 (5 bases). Germline V gene lookup returns CDR1 SGHVS and CDR2 FQNEAQ. The V and J ends lost 0 bases and 3 bases respectively, with 12 bases between them. The CDR3 covers 15 residues. Written as DNA, the CDR3 is TGTGCCAGCAGCTTAGCAGAAGGGGCGCTCTACGAGCAGTACTTC. This translates into CASSLAEGALYEQYF.